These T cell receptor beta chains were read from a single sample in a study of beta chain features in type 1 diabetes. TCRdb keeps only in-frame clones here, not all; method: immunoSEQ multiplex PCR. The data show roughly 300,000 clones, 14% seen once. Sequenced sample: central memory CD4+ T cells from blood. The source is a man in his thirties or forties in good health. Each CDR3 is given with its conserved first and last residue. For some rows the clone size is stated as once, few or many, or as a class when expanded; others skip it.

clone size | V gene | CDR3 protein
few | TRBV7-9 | CASSLVETTNTGELFF
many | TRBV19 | CASSIPPRDTRSYNEQFF
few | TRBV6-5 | CASSYPLTEAFF
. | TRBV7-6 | CASSLSGLAGVNEQFF
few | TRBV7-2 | CASSLARKGGPGETQYF
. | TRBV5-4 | CASSLKGSEKLFF
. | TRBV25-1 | CASSDSARAAGELFF
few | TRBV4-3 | CASSQQRTSDTTGELFF
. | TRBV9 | CASSVSGLPKSVKYF
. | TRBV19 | CASIPPGVTGELFF
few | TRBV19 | CASIQAGAKNIQYF
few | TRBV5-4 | CASSLPPSGGYNEQFF
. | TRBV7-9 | CASSFSVISYNEQFF
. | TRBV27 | CATRQGQGYGGELFF
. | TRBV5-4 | CASSLGGTGTNEQFF
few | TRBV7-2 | CASSLVWLKTDTQYF
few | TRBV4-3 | CASSQDSLAANTGELFF
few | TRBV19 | CASGLAGGQTQYF
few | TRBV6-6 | CASSYPDADTEAFF
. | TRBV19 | CASRIGTGETQYF
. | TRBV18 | CASGESWLSGNTIYF
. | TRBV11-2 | CASSDTNTQYF
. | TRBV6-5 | CASSRTAGFNYGYTF
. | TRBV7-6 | CASSVGGGAGDGANVLTF
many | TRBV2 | CASSDFGRVNNEQFF
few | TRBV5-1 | CASSFEGEQFF
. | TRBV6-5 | CASSKGSFNTEAFF
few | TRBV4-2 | CASSPGVQNTEAFF
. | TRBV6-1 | CASSSGSSTDTQYF
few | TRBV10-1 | CASSDGLAGQETQYF
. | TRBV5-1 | CASSLAQEADTQYF
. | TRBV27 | CASSLRRSNEKLFF
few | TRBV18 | CASSDQTDTQYF